The 16 T cell receptor beta chains given below trace back to one sample, sequenced in a study of blood T cell repertoires in COVID-19. Data came from immunoSEQ multiplex PCR; TCRdb stores just in-frame clones and leaves some out. The profile shows approximately 500,000 clones, about 88% of them singletons. Sequencing was performed on peripheral blood. The receptors derive from a woman in her forties or fifties with COVID-19, enrolled during active disease.

This clone was seen a single time. This chain connects TRBV10-3 to TRBJ1-2; D not resolved. The CDR3 totals 12 residues. The ends were cut back, 1 base at V and 4 bases at J, with 4 bases in the middle. The germline V gene encodes CDR1 ENHRY and CDR2 SYGVKD. CDR3 in amino acids: CAISELAYGYTF. As DNA, the CDR3 is TGTGCCATCAGTGAGTTGGCCTATGGCTACACCTTC.

The gene calls are TRBV29-1 and TRBJ1-1; 7 bases are shared with TRBD1. The CDR3 has 14 residues. The germline CDR1 and CDR2 sequences are SQVTM and ANQGSEA. J was trimmed by 5 bases and V by 6 bases; bases with no gene match: 12. In nucleotides, the CDR3 is TGCAGCGTGGCGGGACAGCCCGAATGGACTGAAGCTTTCTTT. Its protein is CSVAGQPEWTEAFF.

The rearrangement links TRBV30 to TRBJ2-7; D is perhaps TRBD2 (5 bases). Germline CDR1 GTSNPN, CDR2 SVGIG (reference sequence). V shed 3 bases and J shed 3 bases, with 12 bases lying between them. This CDR3 comprises 13 residues. The CDR3 coding sequence is TGTGCCTGGAGCCCCTTGAGGGACTACGAGCAGTACTTC. Protein sequence: CAWSPLRDYEQYF.

The V and J genes are TRBV19 and TRBJ1-1; the D gene is possibly TRBD1 (5 bases). CDR1 and CDR2 from the germline V gene are LNHDA and SQIVND (reference sequence). Trimming removed 4 bases at V and 4 bases at J, with 13 bases between. This CDR3 has 14 amino acids. CDR3 nucleotides: TGTGCCAGTAGTACCACAGGTCAGGGCACTGAAGCTTTCTTT. This translates into CASSTTGQGTEAFF.

V gene TRBV10-3 combines with J gene TRBJ1-1; D perhaps matches TRBD1 (5 bases). CDR1 ENHRY and CDR2 SYGVKD come from the germline V gene. Trimming took 4 bases from V and 0 from J, leaving 9 bases between them. The CDR3 spans 14 residues. The CDR3 nucleotides are TGTGCCATCAGTGGGGGGGACTTGAACACTGAAGCTTTCTTT. As protein: CAISGGDLNTEAFF.

The chain is built from TRBV5-4 and TRBJ1-2; D gene ambiguous. V lost 4 bases and J lost 8, with 15 bases in between. Germline V CDR1 and CDR2: SGHNT, YYREEE (reference sequence). This CDR3 spans 13 amino acids. The CDR3 region has the DNA TGTGCCAGCAGCACTAGCGATTATGGGGGCTACACCTTC. Encoded protein: CASSTSDYGGYTF.

The chain combines TRBV5-4 with TRBJ2-3, with unresolved D. V lost 3 bases and J 0 bases, leaving 5 bases between the germline ends. Germline V gives CDR1 SGHNT, CDR2 YYREEE (reference sequence). This CDR3 contains 13 residues. CDR3 loop: CASSSFSTDTQYF. The CDR3, as DNA: TGTGCCAGCAGCTCGTTTAGCACAGATACGCAGTATTTT.

This clone is a singleton in its sample. The chain employs TRBV7-9 and TRBJ1-4, with unresolved D. The V gene's germline CDR1 is SEHNR and CDR2 FQNEAQ (reference sequence). V lost 1 base and J lost 5, with 8 bases in between. The CDR3 runs 14 residues. CDR3 residues: CASSLGYQNEKLFF. The CDR3 nucleotides read TGTGCCAGCAGCTTAGGTTACCAGAATGAAAAACTGTTTTTT.

The chain has TRBV15 and TRBJ1-1, with D hard to call. The CDR3 length is 15 residues. Trimming removed 1 base from V and 6 bases from J, with 15 bases in between. Per the germline V gene, CDR1 is LNHNV and CDR2 is YYDKDF (reference sequence). The chain's CDR3 is CATSRGAGFSSEAFF. CDR3 nucleotides: TGTGCCACCAGCAGAGGGGCGGGATTTAGCTCTGAAGCTTTCTTT.

This rearrangement joins TRBV4-2 to TRBJ2-7; 7 bases match TRBD1. CDR3 size: 12 residues. With 7 bases clipped from V and 12 bases from J, the junction kept 12 bases outside the gene matches. The germline gives CDR1 LGHNA, CDR2 YNFKEQ. CDR3 DNA sequence: TGTGCCAGCATCGGACCGACAGGGAGATTGTACTTC. Translation gives CASIGPTGRLYF.

The chain employs TRBV6-1 and TRBJ1-4; 9 bases map to TRBD1. Trimming cost V 3 bases and J 7 bases; bases outside gene matches: 3. The V gene's germline CDR1 is MNHNS and CDR2 SASEGT. This CDR3 comprises 14 residues. The DNA of the CDR3 is TGTGCCAGCAGTGATACAGGGGGCAGTGAAAAACTGTTTTTT. Residues: CASSDTGGSEKLFF.

This clone has just a few counts. This chain uses TRBV9 with TRBJ1-3; D is ambiguous. The ends were cut back, 0 bases at V and 0 bases at J, with 4 bases in the middle. Germline CDR1 reads SGDLS; CDR2 reads YYNGEE. The CDR3 contains 14 residues. The CDR3 here is CASSVDSSGNTIYF. The CDR3 nucleotides read TGTGCCAGCAGCGTAGACAGCTCTGGAAACACCATATATTTT. Together with reference TRBV9 and TRBJ1-3, the CDR3 gives the full variable domain: DSGVTQTPKHLITATGQRVTLRCSPRSGDLSVYWYQQSLDQGLQFLIQYYNGEERAKGNILERFSAQQFPDLHSELNLSSLELGDSALYFCASSVDSSGNTIYFGEGSWLTVV.

The chain employs TRBV9 and TRBJ1-2; D is ambiguous. Per germline, CDR1 SGDLS and CDR2 YYNGEE. V lost 1 base to trimming and J lost 7 bases, with 11 bases between them. This CDR3 contains 13 residues. The CDR3 DNA reads as TGTGCCAGCAGCGTACCAGGAGGGTCTGGCTACACCTTC. Amino acid sequence: CASSVPGGSGYTF.

The J gene is TRBJ1-1, the V gene TRBV25-1; no firm D call. The V gene's germline CDR1 is MGHDK and CDR2 SYGVNS. V was clipped by 3 bases and J by 2 bases, with 13 bases between them. CDR3 length: 15 residues. The CDR3 spells CASSESGLGNTEAFF. In nucleotides, the CDR3 is TGTGCCAGCAGTGAGTCAGGACTGGGAAACACTGAAGCTTTCTTT.

The V and J genes are TRBV3-1 (or the pseudogene TRBV3-2) and TRBJ1-2, with TRBD1 matching over 7 bases. The V gene's germline CDR1 is LGHDT and CDR2 YNNKEL (reference sequence). There are 12 residues in the CDR3. Germline trimming cut 4 bases from V and 5 bases from J; bases unmatched to any gene: 1. The CDR3, as DNA: TGTGCCAGCAGCCTGACAGGGTATGGCTACACCTTC. Translation gives CASSLTGYGYTF.

The chain employs TRBV5-8 and TRBJ1-2, with 7 bases lining up with TRBD1. The CDR3 consists of 14 residues. The V and J ends lost 2 bases and 7 bases, in that order; junction bases with no gene match: 8. Germline V gene sequence: CDR1 SGHTS, CDR2 YDEGEE. The CDR3 loop is CASSLKRQGGGYTF. CDR3 DNA: TGTGCCAGCAGCTTAAAGAGACAGGGCGGTGGCTACACCTTC.